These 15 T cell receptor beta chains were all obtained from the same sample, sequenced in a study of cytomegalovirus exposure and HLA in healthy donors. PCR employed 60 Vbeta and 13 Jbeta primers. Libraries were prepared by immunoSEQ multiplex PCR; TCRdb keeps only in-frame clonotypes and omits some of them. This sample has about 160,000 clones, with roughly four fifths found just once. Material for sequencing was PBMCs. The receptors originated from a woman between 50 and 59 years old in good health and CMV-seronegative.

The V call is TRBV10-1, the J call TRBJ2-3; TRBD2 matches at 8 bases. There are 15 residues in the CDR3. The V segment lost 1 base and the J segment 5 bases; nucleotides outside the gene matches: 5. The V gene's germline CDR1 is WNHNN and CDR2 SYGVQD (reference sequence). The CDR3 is CASSEFAGGGDTQYF. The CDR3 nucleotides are TGCGCCAGCAGTGAGTTTGCGGGGGGCGGAGATACGCAGTATTTT.

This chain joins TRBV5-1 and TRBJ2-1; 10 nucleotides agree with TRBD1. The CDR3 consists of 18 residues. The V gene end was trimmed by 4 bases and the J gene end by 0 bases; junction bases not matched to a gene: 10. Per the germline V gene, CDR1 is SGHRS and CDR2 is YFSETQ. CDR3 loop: CASSAGQGTLSSYNEQFF. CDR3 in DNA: TGCGCCAGCAGCGCGGGACAGGGGACACTCAGCTCCTACAATGAGCAGTTCTTC. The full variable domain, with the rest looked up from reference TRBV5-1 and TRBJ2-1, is KAGVTQTPRYLIKTRGQQVTLSCSPISGHRSVSWYQQTPGQGLQFLFEYFSETQRNKGNFPGRFSGRQFSNSRSEMNVSTLELGDSALYLCASSAGQGTLSSYNEQFFGPGTRLTVL.

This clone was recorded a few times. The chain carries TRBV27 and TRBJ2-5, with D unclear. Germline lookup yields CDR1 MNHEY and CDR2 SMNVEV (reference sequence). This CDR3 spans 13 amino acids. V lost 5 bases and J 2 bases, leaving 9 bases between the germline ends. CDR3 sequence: CASSGPMQETQYF. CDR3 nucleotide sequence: TGTGCCAGCAGTGGGCCTATGCAAGAGACCCAGTACTTC.

CDR3 sequence reads: CASSAGGGNEQFF. CDR3 in DNA: TGTGCCAGCAGTGCTGGCGGGGGCAATGAGCAGTTCTTC. The V gene is TRBV6-1, the J gene TRBJ2-1; TRBD2 matches at 7 bases. The CDR3 length is 13 residues. CDR1 and CDR2 (germline): MNHNS, SASEGT. The V and J ends lost 4 bases and 6 bases, in that order; junction bases with no gene match: 3.

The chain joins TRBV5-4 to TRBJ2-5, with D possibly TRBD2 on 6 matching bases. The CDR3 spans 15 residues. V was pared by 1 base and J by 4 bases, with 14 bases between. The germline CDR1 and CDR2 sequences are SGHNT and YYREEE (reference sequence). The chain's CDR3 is CASSLSRGGGETQYF. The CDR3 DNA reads TGTGCCAGCAGCTTGAGTCGGGGAGGAGGAGAGACCCAGTACTTC.

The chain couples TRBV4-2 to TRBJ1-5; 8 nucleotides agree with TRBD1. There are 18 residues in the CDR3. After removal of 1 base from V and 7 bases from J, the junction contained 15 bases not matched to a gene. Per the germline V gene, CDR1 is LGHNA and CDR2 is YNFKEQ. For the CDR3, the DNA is TGTGCCAGCAGCCAAGTGCGGGCAGGGGGCTCTCCTTGGCAGCCCCAGCATTTT. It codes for CASSQVRAGGSPWQPQHF.

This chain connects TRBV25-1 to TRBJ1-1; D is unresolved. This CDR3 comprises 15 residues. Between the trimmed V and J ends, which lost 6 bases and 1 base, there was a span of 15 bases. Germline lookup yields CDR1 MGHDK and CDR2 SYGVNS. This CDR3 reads CASSRGRHGNTEAFF. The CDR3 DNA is TGTGCCAGCAGCCGAGGGAGGCACGGGAACACTGAAGCTTTCTTT.

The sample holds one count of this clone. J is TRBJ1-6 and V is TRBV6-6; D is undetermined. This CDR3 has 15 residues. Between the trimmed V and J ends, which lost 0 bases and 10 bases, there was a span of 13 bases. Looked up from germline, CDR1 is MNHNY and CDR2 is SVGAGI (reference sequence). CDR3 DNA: TGTGCCAGCAGTTACTCGGGAGATAGGTGGTCACCCCTCCACTTT. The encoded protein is CASSYSGDRWSPLHF.

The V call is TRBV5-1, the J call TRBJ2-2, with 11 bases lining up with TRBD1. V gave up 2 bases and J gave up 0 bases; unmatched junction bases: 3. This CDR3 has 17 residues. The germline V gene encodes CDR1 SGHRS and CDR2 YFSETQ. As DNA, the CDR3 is TGCGCCAGCAGCTTCGGGACAGGGGGGCCGAACACCGGGGAGCTGTTTTTT. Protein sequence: CASSFGTGGPNTGELFF. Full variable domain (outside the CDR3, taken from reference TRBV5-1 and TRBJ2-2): KAGVTQTPRYLIKTRGQQVTLSCSPISGHRSVSWYQQTPGQGLQFLFEYFSETQRNKGNFPGRFSGRQFSNSRSEMNVSTLELGDSALYLCASSFGTGGPNTGELFFGEGSRLTVL.

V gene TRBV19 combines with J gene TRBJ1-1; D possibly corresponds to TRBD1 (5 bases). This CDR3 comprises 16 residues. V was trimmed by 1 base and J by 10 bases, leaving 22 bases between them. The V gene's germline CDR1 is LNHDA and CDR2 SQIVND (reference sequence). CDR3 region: CASSIGQLLNTEGAFF. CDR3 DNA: TGTGCCAGTAGTATAGGACAGTTACTGAACACTGAAGGAGCTTTCTTT.

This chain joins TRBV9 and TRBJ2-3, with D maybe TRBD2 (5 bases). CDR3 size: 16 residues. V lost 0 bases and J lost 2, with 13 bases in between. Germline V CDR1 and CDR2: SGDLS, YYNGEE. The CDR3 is CASSVDEGANTDTQYF. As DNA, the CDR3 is TGTGCCAGCAGCGTAGATGAGGGAGCGAACACAGATACGCAGTATTTT.

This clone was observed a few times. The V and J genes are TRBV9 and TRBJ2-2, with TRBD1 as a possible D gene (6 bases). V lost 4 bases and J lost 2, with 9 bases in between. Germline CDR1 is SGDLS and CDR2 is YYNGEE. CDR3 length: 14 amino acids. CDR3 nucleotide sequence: TGTGCCAGCAGCCCGGGACAAAACACCGGGGAGCTGTTTTTT. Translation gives CASSPGQNTGELFF.

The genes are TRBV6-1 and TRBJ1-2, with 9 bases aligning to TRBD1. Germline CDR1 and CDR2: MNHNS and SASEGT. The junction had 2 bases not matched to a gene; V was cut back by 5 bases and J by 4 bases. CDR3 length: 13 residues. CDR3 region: CASSRDRVYGYTF. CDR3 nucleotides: TGTGCCAGCAGTAGGGACAGGGTCTATGGCTACACCTTC.

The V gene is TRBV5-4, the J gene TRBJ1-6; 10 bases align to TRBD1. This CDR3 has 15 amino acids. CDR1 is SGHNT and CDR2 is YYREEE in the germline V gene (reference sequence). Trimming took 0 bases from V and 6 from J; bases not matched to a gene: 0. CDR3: CASSLGQGANSPLHF. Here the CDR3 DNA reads TGTGCCAGCAGCTTGGGACAGGGGGCTAATTCACCCCTCCACTTT.

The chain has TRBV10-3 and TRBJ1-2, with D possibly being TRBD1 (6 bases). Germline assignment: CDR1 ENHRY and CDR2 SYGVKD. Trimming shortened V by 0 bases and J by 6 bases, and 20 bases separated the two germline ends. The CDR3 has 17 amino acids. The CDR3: CAISESRGEQGENGYTF. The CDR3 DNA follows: TGTGCCATCAGTGAGTCGAGAGGGGAACAGGGAGAGAATGGCTACACCTTC.